This paragraph covers one T cell receptor (beta chain) sequence. These data belong to a study of blood T cell repertoires in COVID-19. As for the study in general: Sites across the United States, Italy and Spain contributed samples from acute and convalescent COVID-19. The analysed material was cDNA or gDNA that came from T cells, B-cell-depleted T cells, or PBMCs.

There are 17 residues in the CDR3. Germline values: CDR1 MDHEN, CDR2 SYDVKM. Trimming cost V 6 bases and J 8 bases; bases outside gene matches: 16. Original data processing: Reference gene primer amplification yielded estimated nucleated cell counts. Sequencing used immunoSEQ multiplex PCR; TCRdb keeps in-frame clones, though not all of them. Clonal size and the V and J genes are those of that table, whereas D and trimming came from the DNA. Of 120,000 to 150,000 clones in the sample, roughly 89% were seen once. The clonotype originates from a woman between 45 and 65 years old with acute or convalescent COVID-19. This chain links TRBV28 with TRBJ2-1; 10 bases match TRBD2. Sequenced sample: peripheral blood. The CDR3 DNA reads TGTGCCAGCAGCTACGGGCCAAGCGGGAGGGTAGGTGATGAGCAGTTCTTC. This encodes CASSYGPSGRVGDEQFF.